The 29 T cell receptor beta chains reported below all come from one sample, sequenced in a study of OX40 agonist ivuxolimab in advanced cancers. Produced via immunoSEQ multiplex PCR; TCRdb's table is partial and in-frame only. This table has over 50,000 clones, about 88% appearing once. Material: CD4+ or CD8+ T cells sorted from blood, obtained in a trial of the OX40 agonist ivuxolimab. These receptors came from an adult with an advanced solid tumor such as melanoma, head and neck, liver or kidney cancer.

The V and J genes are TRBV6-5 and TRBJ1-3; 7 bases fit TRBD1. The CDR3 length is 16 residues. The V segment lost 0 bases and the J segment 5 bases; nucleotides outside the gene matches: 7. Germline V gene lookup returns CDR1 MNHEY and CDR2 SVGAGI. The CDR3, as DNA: TGTGCCAGCAGTTACTCGGGAGGACAGGATCGAAACACCATATATTTT. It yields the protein CASSYSGGQDRNTIYF.

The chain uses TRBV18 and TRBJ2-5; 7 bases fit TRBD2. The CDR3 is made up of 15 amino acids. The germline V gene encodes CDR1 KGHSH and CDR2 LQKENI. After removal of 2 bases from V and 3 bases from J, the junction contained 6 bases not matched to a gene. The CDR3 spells CASSPGAGEKETQYF. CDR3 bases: TGTGCCAGCTCACCAGGGGCGGGGGAGAAAGAGACCCAGTACTTC. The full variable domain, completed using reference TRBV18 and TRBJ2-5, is NAGVMQNPRHLVRRRGQEARLRCSPMKGHSHVYWYRQLPEEGLKFMVYLQKENIIDESGMPKERFSAEFPKEGPSILRIQQVVRGDSAAYFCASSPGAGEKETQYFGPGTRLLVL.

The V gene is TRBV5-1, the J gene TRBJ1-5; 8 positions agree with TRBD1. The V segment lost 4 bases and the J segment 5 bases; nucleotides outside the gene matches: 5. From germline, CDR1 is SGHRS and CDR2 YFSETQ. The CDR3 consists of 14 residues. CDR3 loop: CASSPDRADQPQHF. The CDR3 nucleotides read TGCGCCAGCAGCCCGGACAGGGCTGATCAGCCCCAGCATTTT.

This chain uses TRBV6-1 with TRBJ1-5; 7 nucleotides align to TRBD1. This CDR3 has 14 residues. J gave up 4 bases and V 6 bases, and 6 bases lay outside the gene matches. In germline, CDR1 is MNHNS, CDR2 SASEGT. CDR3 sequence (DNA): TGTGCCAGCAGCCGGACAGGCCCAAATCAGCCCCAGCATTTT. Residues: CASSRTGPNQPQHF.

The CDR3 nucleotides are TGTGCCAGCTGCCCGGGGAAGGGCAATCAGCCCCAGCATTTT. Its protein is CASCPGKGNQPQHF. The chain links TRBV11-2 to TRBJ1-5; D remains unclear. The ends were cut back, 8 bases at V and 2 bases at J, with 13 bases in the middle. Germline V lookup: CDR1 SGHAT, CDR2 FQNNGV. The CDR3 spans 14 residues.

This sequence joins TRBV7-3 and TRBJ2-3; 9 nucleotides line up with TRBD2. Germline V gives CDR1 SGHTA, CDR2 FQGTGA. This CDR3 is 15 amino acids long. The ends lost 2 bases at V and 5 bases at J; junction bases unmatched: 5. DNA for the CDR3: TGTGCCAGCAGCTTAGGGCGGGAGGGTAAAGATACGCAGTATTTT. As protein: CASSLGREGKDTQYF.

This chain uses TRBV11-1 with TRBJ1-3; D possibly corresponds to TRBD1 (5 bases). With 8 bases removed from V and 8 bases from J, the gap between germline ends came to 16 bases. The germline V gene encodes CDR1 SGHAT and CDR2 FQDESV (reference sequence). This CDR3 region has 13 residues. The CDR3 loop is CASGSDWGYTIYF. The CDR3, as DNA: TGTGCCAGCGGTTCCGACTGGGGCTACACCATATATTTT.

CDR3 region: CSVDAGQSPGTQYF. In nucleotides, the CDR3 is TGCAGCGTTGACGCTGGACAGTCCCCAGGGACCCAGTACTTC. The V call is TRBV29-1, the J call TRBJ2-5; TRBD1 is a possible D gene (6 bases). Germline CDR1 reads SQVTM; CDR2 reads ANQGSEA. The CDR3 sequence is 14 residues long. The V gene lost 3 bases and the J gene lost 7 bases, with 18 bases spanning the gap.

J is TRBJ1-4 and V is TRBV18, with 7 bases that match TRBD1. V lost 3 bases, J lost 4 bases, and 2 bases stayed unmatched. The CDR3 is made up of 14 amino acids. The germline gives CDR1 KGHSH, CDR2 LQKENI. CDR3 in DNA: TGTGCCAGCTCACCGGGACAGATTAATGAAAAACTGTTTTTT. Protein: CASSPGQINEKLFF.

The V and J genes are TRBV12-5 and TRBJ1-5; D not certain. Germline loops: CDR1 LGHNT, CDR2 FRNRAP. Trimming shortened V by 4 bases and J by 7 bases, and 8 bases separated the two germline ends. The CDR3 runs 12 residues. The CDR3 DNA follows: TGTGCTAGTGGTTCCGAGGTCCAGCCCCAGCATTTT. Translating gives CASGSEVQPQHF. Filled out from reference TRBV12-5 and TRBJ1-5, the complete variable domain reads DARVTQTPRHKVTEMGQEVTMRCQPILGHNTVFWYRQTMMQGLELLAYFRNRAPLDDSGMPKDRFSAEMPDATLATLKIQPSEPRDSAVYFCASGSEVQPQHFGDGTRLSIL.

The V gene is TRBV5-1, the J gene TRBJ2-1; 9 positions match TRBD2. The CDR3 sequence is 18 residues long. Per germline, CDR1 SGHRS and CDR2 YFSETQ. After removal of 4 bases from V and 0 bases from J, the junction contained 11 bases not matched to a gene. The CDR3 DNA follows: TGCGCCAGCAGCATAATAGCGGGAGTTGACCCCTCCTACAATGAGCAGTTCTTC. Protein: CASSIIAGVDPSYNEQFF.

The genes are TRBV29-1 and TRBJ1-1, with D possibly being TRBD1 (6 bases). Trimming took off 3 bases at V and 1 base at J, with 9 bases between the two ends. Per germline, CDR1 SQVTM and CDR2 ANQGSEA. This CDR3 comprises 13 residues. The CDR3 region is CSVDTGRNTEAFF. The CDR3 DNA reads TGCAGCGTTGACACAGGGAGGAACACTGAAGCTTTCTTT.

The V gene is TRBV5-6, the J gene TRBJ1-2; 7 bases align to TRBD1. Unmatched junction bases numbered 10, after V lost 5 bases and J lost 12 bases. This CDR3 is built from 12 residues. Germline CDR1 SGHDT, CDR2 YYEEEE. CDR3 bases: TGTGCCAGCAGGGCCAGAGGACAGGTCCACACCTTC. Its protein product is CASRARGQVHTF.

The CDR3 protein is CASSPGQGVTNEKLFF. The CDR3 region has the DNA TGTGCCAGCAGCCCGGGACAGGGGGTGACAAATGAAAAACTGTTTTTT. V gene TRBV11-2 combines with J gene TRBJ1-4, with TRBD1 matching over 11 bases. V shed 5 bases, J shed 5 bases, and the junction held 7 bases outside the gene matches. Germline lookup yields CDR1 SGHAT and CDR2 FQNNGV. CDR3 length: 16 amino acids.

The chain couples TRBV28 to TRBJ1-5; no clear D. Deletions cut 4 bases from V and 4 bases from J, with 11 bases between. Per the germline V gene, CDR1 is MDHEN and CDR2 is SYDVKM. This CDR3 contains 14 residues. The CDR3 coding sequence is TGTGCCAGCAGTTCCTACAGTTTAAATCAGCCCCAGCATTTT. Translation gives CASSSYSLNQPQHF.

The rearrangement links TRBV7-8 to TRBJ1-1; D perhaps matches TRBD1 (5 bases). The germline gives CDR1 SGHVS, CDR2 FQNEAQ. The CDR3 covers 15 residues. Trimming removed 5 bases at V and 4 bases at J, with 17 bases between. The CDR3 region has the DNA TGTGCCAGCAGCCGAGACTGGGGCGCGGGCACTGAAGCTTTCTTT. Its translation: CASSRDWGAGTEAFF.

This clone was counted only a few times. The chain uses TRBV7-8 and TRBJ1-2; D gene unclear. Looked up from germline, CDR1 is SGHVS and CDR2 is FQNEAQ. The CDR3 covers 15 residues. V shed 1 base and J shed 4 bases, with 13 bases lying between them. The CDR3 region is CASSLVVIPSYGYTF. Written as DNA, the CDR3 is TGTGCCAGCAGCTTAGTCGTCATTCCCTCCTATGGCTACACCTTC. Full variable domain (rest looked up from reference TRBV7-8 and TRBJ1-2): GAGVSQSPRYKVAKRGQDVALRCDPISGHVSLFWYQQALGQGPEFLTYFQNEAQLDKSGLPSDRFFAERPEGSVSTLKIQRTQQEDSAVYLCASSLVVIPSYGYTFGSGTRLTVV.

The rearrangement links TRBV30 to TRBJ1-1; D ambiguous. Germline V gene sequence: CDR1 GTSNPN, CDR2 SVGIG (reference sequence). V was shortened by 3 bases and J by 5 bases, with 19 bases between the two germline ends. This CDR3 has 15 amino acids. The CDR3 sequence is CAWRARRGGGTEAFF. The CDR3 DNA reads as TGTGCCTGGAGAGCCCGTCGTGGCGGCGGAACTGAAGCTTTCTTT.

This CDR3 is CATSRGHSNQPQHF. CDR3 sequence (DNA): TGTGCCACCAGCAGAGGGCACAGCAATCAGCCCCAGCATTTT. The V and J genes are TRBV15 and TRBJ1-5; no firm D call. This CDR3 is built from 14 residues. V was clipped by 1 base and J by 1 base, with 5 bases between them. Germline V gene lookup returns CDR1 LNHNV and CDR2 YYDKDF (reference sequence). Based on the CDR3 plus reference TRBV15 and TRBJ1-5, the full variable domain is DAMVIQNPRYQVTQFGKPVTLSCSQTLNHNVMYWYQQKSSQAPKLLFHYYDKDFNNEADTPDNFQSRRPNTSFCFLDIRSPGLGDTAMYLCATSRGHSNQPQHFGDGTRLSIL.

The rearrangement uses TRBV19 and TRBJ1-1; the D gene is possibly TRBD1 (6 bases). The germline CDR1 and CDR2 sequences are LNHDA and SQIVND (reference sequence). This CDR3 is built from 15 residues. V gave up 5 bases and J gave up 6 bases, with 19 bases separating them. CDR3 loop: CASSGAPTGPAEAFF. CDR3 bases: TGTGCCAGTAGTGGGGCCCCGACAGGACCGGCTGAAGCTTTCTTT. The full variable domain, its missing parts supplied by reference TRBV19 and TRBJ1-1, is DGGITQSPKYLFRKEGQNVTLSCEQNLNHDAMYWYRQDPGQGLRLIYYSQIVNDFQKGDIAEGYSVSREKKESFPLTVTSAQKNPTAFYLCASSGAPTGPAEAFFGQGTRLTVV.

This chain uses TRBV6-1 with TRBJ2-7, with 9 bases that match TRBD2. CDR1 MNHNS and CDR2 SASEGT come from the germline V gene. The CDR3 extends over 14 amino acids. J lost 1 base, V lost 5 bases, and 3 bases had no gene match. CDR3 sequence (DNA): TGTGCCAGCAGTCCTAGCGGGGATTCCTACGAGCAGTACTTC. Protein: CASSPSGDSYEQYF.

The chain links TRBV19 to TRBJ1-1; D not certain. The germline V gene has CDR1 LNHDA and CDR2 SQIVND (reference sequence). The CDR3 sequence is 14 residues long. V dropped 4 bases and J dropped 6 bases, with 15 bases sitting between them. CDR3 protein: CASSTNTGQAEAFF. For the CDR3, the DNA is TGTGCCAGTAGTACCAACACTGGGCAGGCTGAAGCTTTCTTT.

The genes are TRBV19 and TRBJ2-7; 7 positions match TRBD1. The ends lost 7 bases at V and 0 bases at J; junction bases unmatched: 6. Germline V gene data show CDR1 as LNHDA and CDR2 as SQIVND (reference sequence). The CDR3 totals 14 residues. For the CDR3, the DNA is TGTGCCAGTACCCAGACAGGGTCCTCCTACGAGCAGTACTTC. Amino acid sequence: CASTQTGSSYEQYF.

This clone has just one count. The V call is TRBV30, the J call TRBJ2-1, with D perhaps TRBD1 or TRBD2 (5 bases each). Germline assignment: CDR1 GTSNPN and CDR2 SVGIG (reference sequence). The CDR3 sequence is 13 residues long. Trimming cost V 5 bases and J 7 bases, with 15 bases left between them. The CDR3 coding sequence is TGTGCCTGGGCGCTAGGGACGTTGAATGAGCAGTTCTTC. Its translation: CAWALGTLNEQFF. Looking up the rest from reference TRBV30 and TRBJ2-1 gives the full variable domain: SQTIHQWPATLVQPVGSPLSLECTVEGTSNPNLYWYRQAAGRGLQLLFYSVGIGQISSEVPQNLSASRPQDRQFILSSKKLLLSDSGFYLCAWALGTLNEQFFGPGTRLTVL.

CDR3 sequence (DNA): TGTGCCAGCAGTTCACTCAGGCGGGGGATGGTAGCAGATACGCAGTATTTT. It yields the protein CASSSLRRGMVADTQYF. The rearrangement uses TRBV28 and TRBJ2-3; TRBD2 agrees at 7 bases. Losses at the gene ends were 4 bases for V and 4 bases for J; bases not matched to a gene: 14. Germline CDR1 and CDR2: MDHEN and SYDVKM. This CDR3 has 17 amino acids.

The CDR3 DNA sequence: TGTGCCAGCAGTTTAGGAGAGACCCAGTACTTC. This gives the protein CASSLGETQYF. The chain joins TRBV28 to TRBJ2-5; D unclear. Trimming took off 2 bases at V and 4 bases at J, with 2 bases between the two ends. Per germline, CDR1 MDHEN and CDR2 SYDVKM. The CDR3 loop spans 11 amino acids.

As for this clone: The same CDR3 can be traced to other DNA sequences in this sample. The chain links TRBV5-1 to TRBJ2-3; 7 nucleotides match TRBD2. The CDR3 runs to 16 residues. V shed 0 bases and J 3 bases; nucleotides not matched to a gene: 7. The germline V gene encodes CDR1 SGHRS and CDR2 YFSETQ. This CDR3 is CASSLGSGGGTDTQYF. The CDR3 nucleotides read TGCGCCAGCAGCTTGGGTTCCGGGGGAGGGACAGATACGCAGTATTTT.

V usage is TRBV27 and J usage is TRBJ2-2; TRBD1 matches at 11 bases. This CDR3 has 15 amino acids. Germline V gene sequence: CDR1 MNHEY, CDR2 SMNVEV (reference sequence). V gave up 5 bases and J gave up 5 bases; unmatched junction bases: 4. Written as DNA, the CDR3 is TGTGCCAGCAGTATGGACAGGGGGCGTACCGGGGAGCTGTTTTTT. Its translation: CASSMDRGRTGELFF.

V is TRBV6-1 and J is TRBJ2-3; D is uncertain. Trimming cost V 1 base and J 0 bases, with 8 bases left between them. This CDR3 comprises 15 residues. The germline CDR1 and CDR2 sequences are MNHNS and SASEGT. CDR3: CASSEDGGSTDTQYF. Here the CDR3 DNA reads TGTGCCAGCAGTGAAGACGGCGGTAGCACAGATACGCAGTATTTT.